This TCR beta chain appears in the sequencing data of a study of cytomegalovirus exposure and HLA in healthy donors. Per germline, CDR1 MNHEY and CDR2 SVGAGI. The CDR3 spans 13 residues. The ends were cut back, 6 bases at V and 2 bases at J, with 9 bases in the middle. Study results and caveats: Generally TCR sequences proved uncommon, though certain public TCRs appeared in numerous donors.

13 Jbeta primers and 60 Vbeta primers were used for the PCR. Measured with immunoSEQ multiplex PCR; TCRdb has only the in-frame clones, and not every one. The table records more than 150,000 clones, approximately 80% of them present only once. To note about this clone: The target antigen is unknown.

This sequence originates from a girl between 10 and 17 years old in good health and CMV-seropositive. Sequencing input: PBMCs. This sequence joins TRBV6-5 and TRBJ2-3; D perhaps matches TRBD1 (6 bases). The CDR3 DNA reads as TGTGCCAGCAGCGGACAGTACACAGATACGCAGTATTTT. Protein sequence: CASSGQYTDTQYF.